This entry lists 27 T cell receptor beta chains sequenced from one sample in a study of neoadjuvant nivolumab and ipilimumab in lung cancer. Sequencing was performed with immunoSEQ multiplex PCR; in TCRdb, only in-frame clones are kept and a portion is missing. The sample has roughly 6,200 clones; 65% are singletons. This specimen was tumor tissue, taken after neoadjuvant nivolumab, alone or with ipilimumab, at or shortly before surgery. All receptors come from an adult with non-small cell lung cancer.

The V and J genes are TRBV30 and TRBJ1-3; 8 bases are shared with TRBD1. With V trimmed by 3 bases and J by 2 bases, 0 bases remained unmatched. Germline assignment: CDR1 GTSNPN and CDR2 SVGIG (reference sequence). The CDR3 length is 13 residues. The CDR3 reads CAWRTGAGNTIYF. The CDR3 coding sequence is TGTGCCTGGAGGACAGGGGCTGGAAACACCATATATTTT.

This clone is classed as large. The rearrangement joins TRBV7-3 to TRBJ2-2; 7 positions match TRBD2. Trimming removed 8 bases from V and 5 bases from J; junction bases left unmatched: 17. This CDR3 is built from 17 residues. Looked up from germline, CDR1 is SGHTA and CDR2 is FQGTGA. CDR3 protein: CASGPSKSGINTGELFF. In DNA form, the CDR3 reads TGTGCCAGCGGACCCTCCAAAAGCGGGATCAATACCGGGGAGCTGTTTTTT.

The rearrangement joins TRBV7-1 to TRBJ2-3, with TRBD2 matching 11 bases. TRBV7-1 is an ORF; its function is uncertain. J gave up 3 bases and V 5 bases, and 7 bases lay outside the gene matches. CDR3 length: 16 residues. CDR3 sequence: CASSPRTSGLTDTQYF. In DNA form, the CDR3 reads TGTGCCAGCAGCCCCCGGACTAGCGGGTTGACAGATACGCAGTATTTT.

This chain connects TRBV30 to TRBJ1-3; D is perhaps TRBD1 (6 bases). V lost 1 base to trimming and J lost 0 bases, with 16 bases between them. The CDR3 runs 17 residues. CDR1 and CDR2 (germline): GTSNPN, SVGIG (reference sequence). The CDR3 loop reads CAWSGLGGQSSGNTIYF. The CDR3 region has the DNA TGTGCCTGGAGTGGGTTGGGGGGGCAGAGCTCTGGAAACACCATATATTTT.

The V call is TRBV19, the J call TRBJ2-6; 9 nucleotides match TRBD1. The trim removed 8 bases at V and 0 bases at J, leaving 8 bases unmatched. Germline V CDR1 and CDR2: LNHDA, SQIVND (reference sequence). The CDR3 extends over 17 amino acids. The CDR3 coding sequence is TGTGCCAGTCGGGGACAGGGACCGCCCTCTGGGGCCAACGTCCTGACTTTC. Its protein product is CASRGQGPPSGANVLTF.

The rearrangement joins TRBV25-1 to TRBJ2-2; TRBD1 might be the D (6 bases). The V end lost 5 bases, the J end lost 3 bases, and 10 bases lay between the germline ends. Germline CDR1 reads MGHDK; CDR2 reads SYGVNS. There are 14 residues in the CDR3. The CDR3 sequence is CASSKTGYTGELFF. CDR3 nucleotides: TGTGCCAGCAGTAAGACAGGTTACACCGGGGAGCTGTTTTTT. Based on the CDR3 plus reference TRBV25-1 and TRBJ2-2, the full variable domain is EADIYQTPRYLVIGTGKKITLECSQTMGHDKMYWYQQDPGMELHLIHYSYGVNSTEKGDLSSESTVSRIRTEHFPLTLESARPSHTSQYLCASSKTGYTGELFFGEGSRLTVL.

J is TRBJ2-1 and V is TRBV20-1, with 7 bases that match TRBD2. The CDR3 has 11 amino acids. V dropped 5 bases and J dropped 12; count of bases not matched to a gene: 7. Germline V lookup: CDR1 DFQATT, CDR2 SNEGSKA (reference sequence). In DNA, the CDR3 is TGCAGTGCTCCCGGACTAGTGGGGCAGTTCTTC. This gives the protein CSAPGLVGQFF.

The chain's CDR3 is CASSQEWETGANVLTF. The CDR3 DNA is TGTGCCAGCAGCCAAGAGTGGGAGACTGGGGCCAACGTCCTGACTTTC. The chain uses TRBV14 and TRBJ2-6, with D maybe TRBD2 (5 bases). Looked up from germline, CDR1 is SGHDN and CDR2 is FVKESK. CDR3 length equals 16 residues. V was cut by 0 bases and J by 2 bases, with 8 bases left in between.

This clone showed up just a few times. The rearrangement joins TRBV5-1 to TRBJ2-2, with D perhaps given as TRBD1 or TRBD2 (5 bases each). The V end lost 4 bases, the J end lost 0 bases, and 16 bases lay between the germline ends. The germline V gene has CDR1 SGHRS and CDR2 YFSETQ. There are 17 residues in the CDR3. The CDR3 nucleotides are TGCGCCAGCAGCCGACGGGGCCTCGGGACGAACACCGGGGAGCTGTTTTTT. This gives the protein CASSRRGLGTNTGELFF.

Only one count was recorded for this clone. The chain recombines TRBV28 with TRBJ1-4; D possibly corresponds to TRBD1 (5 bases). V shed 1 base and J shed 1 base, with 10 bases lying between them. Germline V gene lookup returns CDR1 MDHEN and CDR2 SYDVKM. This CDR3 has 16 amino acids. The CDR3 region has the DNA TGTGCCAGCAGTTTATATCCAGGGAAAACTAATGAAAAACTGTTTTTT. Amino acids: CASSLYPGKTNEKLFF.

This clone was recorded a few times. This chain joins TRBV6-1 and TRBJ2-7; no definite D call. Between the trimmed V and J ends, which lost 2 bases and 2 bases, there was a span of 13 bases. The CDR3 consists of 15 residues. Germline V gene sequence: CDR1 MNHNS, CDR2 SASEGT. For the CDR3, the DNA is TGTGCCAGCAGTGAATCCCCCCTCCGGGCCTACGAGCAGTACTTC. Translation: CASSESPLRAYEQYF.

The rearrangement links TRBV7-9 to TRBJ1-2; 7 positions agree with TRBD1. After removal of 5 bases from V and 6 bases from J, the junction contained 15 bases not matched to a gene. The CDR3 covers 16 residues. Per the germline V gene, CDR1 is SEHNR and CDR2 is FQNEAQ (reference sequence). The CDR3 loop reads CASSPLTGRSGNGYTF. In DNA, the CDR3 is TGTGCCAGCAGCCCATTGACAGGGAGATCCGGGAATGGCTACACCTTC.

The chain couples TRBV7-3 to TRBJ2-1; TRBD2 agrees at 8 bases. This CDR3 spans 15 amino acids. Germline-derived CDR1 and CDR2 are SGHTA and FQGTGA. V lost 2 bases, J lost 12 bases, and 12 bases stayed unmatched. Here the CDR3 DNA reads TGTGCCAGCAGCTTAGGTGGGAGCGGGAGACGAGGGCAGTTCTTC. It yields the protein CASSLGGSGRRGQFF.

This clone was recorded once. V and J are TRBV7-9 and TRBJ2-4, with 13 bases that match TRBD2. V shed 5 bases and J 14 bases; nucleotides not matched to a gene: 9. The CDR3 extends over 14 amino acids. Germline CDR1 and CDR2: SEHNR and FQNEAQ (reference sequence). CDR3 DNA sequence: TGTGCCAGCAGCCCCCATGGTGGGACTAGCGGGGAGTACTTC. Amino acids: CASSPHGGTSGEYF. The whole variable domain, filled in from reference TRBV7-9 and TRBJ2-4, reads DTGVSQNPRHKITKRGQNVTFRCDPISEHNRLYWYRQTLGQGPEFLTYFQNEAQLEKSRLLSDRFSAERPKGSFSTLEIQRTEQGDSAMYLCASSPHGGTSGEYFGAGTRLSVL.

The chain carries TRBV6-5 and TRBJ1-3; D may be TRBD1 (5 bases). V shed 6 bases and J shed 2 bases, with 11 bases lying between them. There are 14 residues in the CDR3. From germline, CDR1 is MNHEY and CDR2 SVGAGI. The CDR3 is CASRPQGTGNTIYF. DNA of the CDR3: TGTGCCAGCAGACCCCAGGGAACTGGAAACACCATATATTTT.

The V and J genes are TRBV18 and TRBJ2-7; TRBD1 is a possible D gene (5 bases). Trimming shortened V by 1 base and J by 4 bases, and 14 bases separated the two germline ends. The germline V gene encodes CDR1 KGHSH and CDR2 LQKENI. The CDR3 contains 15 residues. The CDR3, as DNA: TGTGCCAGCTCACCACTCCAGGGATCTGGGTACGAGCAGTACTTC. It encodes CASSPLQGSGYEQYF.

The V gene is TRBV5-1, the J gene TRBJ2-5, with 9 bases lining up with TRBD2. The J segment lost 4 bases and the V segment lost 0 bases, leaving 4 bases of the junction unmatched. CDR1 is SGHRS and CDR2 is YFSETQ in the germline V gene. The CDR3 loop spans 15 amino acids. CDR3 loop: CASSLGNSGRETQYF. DNA of the CDR3: TGCGCCAGCAGCTTGGGTAATAGCGGGAGAGAGACCCAGTACTTC.

The V gene is TRBV5-1, the J gene TRBJ2-1; TRBD2 aligns across 11 bases. V lost 5 bases and J lost 7; bases outside the gene matches: 2. This CDR3 region has 13 residues. Germline V gives CDR1 SGHRS, CDR2 YFSETQ. CDR3 sequence (DNA): TGCGCCAGCAGACTAGCGGGAGCTAATGAGCAGTTCTTC. Protein sequence: CASRLAGANEQFF.

By share, this clone ranks as medium-sized. The junction shows a germline mismatch at one end, possibly a read error. As DNA, the CDR3 is TGTGCCAGCAGTGACCCGAACGCCGGGGAGCTGTTTTTT. Its protein product is CASSDPNAGELFF. The chain combines TRBV2 with TRBJ2-2; D is ambiguous. Germline values: CDR1 SNHLY, CDR2 FYNNEI. The CDR3 covers 13 residues.

This clone has only a few counts. The chain carries TRBV11-2 and TRBJ2-1, with TRBD1 identical over 8 bases. The CDR3 spans 15 residues. Germline lookup yields CDR1 SGHAT and CDR2 FQNNGV. Trimming cost V 1 base and J 6 bases; bases outside gene matches: 5. The DNA for the CDR3 is TGTGCCAGCAGCTTAGGGACAGGGAACTTCAATGAGCAGTTCTTC. It yields the protein CASSLGTGNFNEQFF.

In this sample, this clone turned up once. This chain links TRBV5-5 with TRBJ2-1; TRBD1 might be the D (6 bases). With 2 bases removed from V and 1 base from J, the gap between germline ends came to 10 bases. The CDR3 is 15 residues long. CDR1 SGHKS and CDR2 YYEKEE come from the germline V gene (reference sequence). In nucleotides, the CDR3 is TGTGCCAGCAGCTTTGGGACACAATCCTACAATGAGCAGTTCTTC. Encoded protein: CASSFGTQSYNEQFF.

V gene TRBV1 combines with J gene TRBJ2-7; the table's D call, TRBD1, was not checked against the DNA. TRBV1 is a pseudogene segment. The CDR3 consists of 19 residues. This CDR3 reads CTSSQDLGQCPTSSYEQYF. DNA for the CDR3: TGCACCAGCAGCCAAGATCTGGGACAATGCCCAACTAGCTCCTACGAGCAGTACTTC.

The J gene is TRBJ2-7, the V gene TRBV7-3, with D perhaps given as TRBD1 or TRBD2 (5 bases each). The length of the CDR3 is 13 residues. Trimming left V 5 bases short and J 2 bases short, with 10 bases between. Per germline, CDR1 SGHTA and CDR2 FQGTGA. For the CDR3, the DNA is TGTGCCAGCAGCCCATCGGGACCCTACGAGCAGTACTTC. It is translated as CASSPSGPYEQYF.

CDR3 in DNA: TGCGCCAGCAGCTTGGCCGACAACTATGGCTACACCTTC. Its protein product is CASSLADNYGYTF. The chain combines TRBV5-1 with TRBJ1-2; D not certain. Trimming stripped 0 bases from V and 2 bases from J, with 5 bases between. The germline gives CDR1 SGHRS, CDR2 YFSETQ. The CDR3 is 13 amino acids. Variable domain in full (rest from reference TRBV5-1 and TRBJ1-2): KAGVTQTPRYLIKTRGQQVTLSCSPISGHRSVSWYQQTPGQGLQFLFEYFSETQRNKGNFPGRFSGRQFSNSRSEMNVSTLELGDSALYLCASSLADNYGYTFGSGTRLTVV.

This clone showed up just once. The CDR3 is CASSLGGPYNEQFF. In DNA, the CDR3 is TGTGCCAGCAGTTTAGGAGGTCCTTACAATGAGCAGTTCTTC. The chain employs TRBV2 and TRBJ2-1; D may be TRBD2 (5 bases). This CDR3 comprises 14 residues. Germline CDR1 and CDR2: SNHLY and FYNNEI. V lost 5 bases and J 4 bases, leaving 12 bases between the germline ends.

This clone qualifies as medium-sized. This chain links TRBV6-6 with TRBJ1-5, with a weak D call TRBD1 (6 bases). The CDR3 contains 14 residues. Germline CDR1 and CDR2: MNHNY and SVGAGI (reference sequence). V was pared by 2 bases and J by 4 bases, with 9 bases between. The CDR3 DNA is TGTGCCAGCAGTTACACAGGGTTGAATCAGCCCCAGCATTTT. This codes for CASSYTGLNQPQHF.

DNA for the CDR3: TGCGCCAGCAGTGTCGGGGGCTTGGCTAATGAAAAACTGTTTTTT. It codes for CASSVGGLANEKLFF. V usage is TRBV5-1 and J usage is TRBJ1-4, with D possibly being TRBD1 (6 bases). The CDR3 totals 15 residues. V dropped 5 bases and J dropped 3 bases, with 14 bases sitting between them. The germline V gene has CDR1 SGHRS and CDR2 YFSETQ.